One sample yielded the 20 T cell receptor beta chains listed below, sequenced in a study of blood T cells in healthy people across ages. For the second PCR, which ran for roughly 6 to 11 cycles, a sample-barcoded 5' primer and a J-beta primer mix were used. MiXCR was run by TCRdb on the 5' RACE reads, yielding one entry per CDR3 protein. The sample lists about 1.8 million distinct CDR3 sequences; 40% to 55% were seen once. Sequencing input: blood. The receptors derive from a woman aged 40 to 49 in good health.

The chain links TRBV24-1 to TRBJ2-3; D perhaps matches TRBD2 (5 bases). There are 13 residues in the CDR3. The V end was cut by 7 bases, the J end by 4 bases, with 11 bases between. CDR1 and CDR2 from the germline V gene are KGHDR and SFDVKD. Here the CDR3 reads CATSDRDADTQYF. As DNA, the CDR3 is TGTGCCACCAGCGACCGGGATGCAGATACGCAGTATTTT.

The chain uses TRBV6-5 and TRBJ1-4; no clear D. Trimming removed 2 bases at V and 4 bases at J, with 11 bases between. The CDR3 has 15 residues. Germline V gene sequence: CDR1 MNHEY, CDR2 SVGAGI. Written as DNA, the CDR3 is TGTGCCAGCAGTTACCCGACAAGGAGTAATGAAAAACTGTTTTTT. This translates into CASSYPTRSNEKLFF.

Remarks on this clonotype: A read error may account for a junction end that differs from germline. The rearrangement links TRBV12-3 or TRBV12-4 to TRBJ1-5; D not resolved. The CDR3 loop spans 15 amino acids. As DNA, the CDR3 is TGTACCAGCAGCGAAACCCCTCCCAGCAATCAGCCCCAGCATTTT. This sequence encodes CTSSETPPSNQPQHF.

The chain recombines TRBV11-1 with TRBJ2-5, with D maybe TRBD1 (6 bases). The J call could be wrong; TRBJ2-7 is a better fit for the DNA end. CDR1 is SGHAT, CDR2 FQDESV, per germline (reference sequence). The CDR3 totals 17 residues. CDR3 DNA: TGTGCCAGCAGCTTACTGGACGGGGACATTGGGTTCTACGAGCAGTACTTC. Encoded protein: CASSLLDGDIGFYEQYF.

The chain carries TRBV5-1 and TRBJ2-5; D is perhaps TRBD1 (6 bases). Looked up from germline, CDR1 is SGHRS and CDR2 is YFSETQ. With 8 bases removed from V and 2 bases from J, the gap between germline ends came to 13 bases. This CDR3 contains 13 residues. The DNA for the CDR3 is TGCGCCAGTGCTACGGACAGTCAAGAGACCCAGTACTTC. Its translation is CASATDSQETQYF.

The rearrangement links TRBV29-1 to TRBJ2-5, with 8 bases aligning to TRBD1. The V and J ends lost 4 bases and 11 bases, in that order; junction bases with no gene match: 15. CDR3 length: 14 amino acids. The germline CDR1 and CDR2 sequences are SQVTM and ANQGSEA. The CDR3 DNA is TGCAGCGTTGGAGAAGGACAGGGTACGCAGGAGCAGTACTTC. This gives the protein CSVGEGQGTQEQYF.

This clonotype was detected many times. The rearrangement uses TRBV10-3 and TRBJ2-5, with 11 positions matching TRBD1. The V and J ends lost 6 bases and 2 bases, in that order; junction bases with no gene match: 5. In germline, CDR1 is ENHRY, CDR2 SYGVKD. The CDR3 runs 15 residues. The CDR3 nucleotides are TGTGCCATCAGCGACCGGGACAGGGGGCAAGAGACCCAGTACTTC. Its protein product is CAISDRDRGQETQYF.

CDR3 sequence: CASSPTGAGGYEQYF. In DNA, the CDR3 is TGTGCCAGCAGCCCCACCGGGGCAGGGGGTTACGAGCAGTACTTC. The chain has TRBV7-9 and TRBJ2-7; the match to TRBD1 covers 7 bases. This CDR3 is 15 amino acids long. Unmatched junction bases numbered 11, after V lost 5 bases and J lost 4 bases. CDR1 SEHNR and CDR2 FQNEAQ come from the germline V gene (reference sequence). The whole variable domain, remainder taken from reference TRBV7-9 and TRBJ2-7, is DTGVSQNPRHKITKRGQNVTFRCDPISEHNRLYWYRQTLGQGPEFLTYFQNEAQLEKSRLLSDRFSAERPKGSFSTLEIQRTEQGDSAMYLCASSPTGAGGYEQYFGPGTRLTVT.

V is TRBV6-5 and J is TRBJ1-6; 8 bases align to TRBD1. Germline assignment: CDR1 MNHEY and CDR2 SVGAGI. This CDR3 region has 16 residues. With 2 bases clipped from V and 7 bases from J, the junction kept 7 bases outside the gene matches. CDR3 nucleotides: TGTGCCAGCAGTTACGGACAGGGTTTTCGGAATTCACCCCTCCACTTT. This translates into CASSYGQGFRNSPLHF.

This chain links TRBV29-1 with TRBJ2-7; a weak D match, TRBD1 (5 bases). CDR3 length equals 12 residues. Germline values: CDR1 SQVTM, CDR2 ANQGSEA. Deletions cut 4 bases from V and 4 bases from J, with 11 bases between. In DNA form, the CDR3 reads TGCAGCGTTGGACAGACAGAGTACGAGCAGTACTTC. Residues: CSVGQTEYEQYF.

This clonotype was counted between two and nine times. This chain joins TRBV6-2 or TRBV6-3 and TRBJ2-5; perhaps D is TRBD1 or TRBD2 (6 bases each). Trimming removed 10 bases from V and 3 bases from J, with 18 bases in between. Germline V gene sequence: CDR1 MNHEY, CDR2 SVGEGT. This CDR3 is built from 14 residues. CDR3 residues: CATTISGAKETQYF. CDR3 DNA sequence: TGTGCCACCACGATCTCGGGGGCGAAAGAGACCCAGTACTTC.

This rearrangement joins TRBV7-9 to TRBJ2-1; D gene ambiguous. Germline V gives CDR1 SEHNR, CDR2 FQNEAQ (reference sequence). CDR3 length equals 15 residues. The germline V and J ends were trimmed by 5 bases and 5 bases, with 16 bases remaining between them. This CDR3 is CASSRAPPLDNEQFF. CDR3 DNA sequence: TGTGCCAGCAGCCGGGCCCCCCCTCTTGACAATGAGCAGTTCTTC.

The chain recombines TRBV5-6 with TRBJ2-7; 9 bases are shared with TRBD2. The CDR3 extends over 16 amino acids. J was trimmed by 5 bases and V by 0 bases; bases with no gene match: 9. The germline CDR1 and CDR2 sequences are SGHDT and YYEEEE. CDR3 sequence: CASSLVESGGSNEQYF. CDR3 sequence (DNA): TGTGCCAGCAGCTTGGTAGAGAGCGGGGGGTCCAACGAGCAGTACTTC.

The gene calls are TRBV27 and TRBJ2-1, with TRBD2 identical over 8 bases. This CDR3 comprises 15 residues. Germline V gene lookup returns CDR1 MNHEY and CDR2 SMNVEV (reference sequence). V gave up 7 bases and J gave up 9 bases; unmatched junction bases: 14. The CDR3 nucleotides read TGTGCCAGCACCCCGGTCACGGGGGGGTGGAGTGAGCAGTTCTTC. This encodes CASTPVTGGWSEQFF.

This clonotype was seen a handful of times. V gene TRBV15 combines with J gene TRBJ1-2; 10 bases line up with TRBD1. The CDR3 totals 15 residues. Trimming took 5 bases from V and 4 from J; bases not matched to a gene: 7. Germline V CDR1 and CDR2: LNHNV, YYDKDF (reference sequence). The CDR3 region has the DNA TGTGCCACCAGCCACGACAGGGGGCAAGGCTATGGCTACACCTTC. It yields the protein CATSHDRGQGYGYTF.

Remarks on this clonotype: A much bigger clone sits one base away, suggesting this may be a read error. Here the CDR3 DNA reads TGTACCAGCAGCTTAGCGCCGGGGGGCTCCTACGAGCAGTACTTC. Translated: CTSSLAPGGSYEQYF. The chain links TRBV7-2 to TRBJ2-7, with 7 bases matching TRBD2. With V trimmed by 0 bases and J by 0 bases, 2 bases remained unmatched. CDR3 length: 15 amino acids. Per germline, CDR1 SGHTA and CDR2 FQGNSA.

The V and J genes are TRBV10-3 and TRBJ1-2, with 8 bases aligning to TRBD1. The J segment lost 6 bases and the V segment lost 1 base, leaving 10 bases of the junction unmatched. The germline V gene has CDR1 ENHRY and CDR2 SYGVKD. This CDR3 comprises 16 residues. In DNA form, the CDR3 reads TGTGCCATCAGTGAGTTCGTATTGGACAGGGACCATGGCTACACCTTC. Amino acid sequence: CAISEFVLDRDHGYTF.

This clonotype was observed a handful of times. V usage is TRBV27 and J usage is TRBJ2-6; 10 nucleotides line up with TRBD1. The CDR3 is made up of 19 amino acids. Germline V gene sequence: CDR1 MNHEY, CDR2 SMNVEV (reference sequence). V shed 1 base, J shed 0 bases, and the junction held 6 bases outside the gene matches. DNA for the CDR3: TGTGCCAGCAGTTTATGGCCGGGACAGGGGCTCTCTGGGGCCAACGTCCTGACTTTC. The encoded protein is CASSLWPGQGLSGANVLTF.

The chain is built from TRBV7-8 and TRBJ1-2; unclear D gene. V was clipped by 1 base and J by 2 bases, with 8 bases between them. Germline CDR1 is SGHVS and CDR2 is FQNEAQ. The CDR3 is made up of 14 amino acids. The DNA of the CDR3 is TGTGCCAGCAGCTTAGGTATTCAGAACTATGGCTACACCTTC. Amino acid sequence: CASSLGIQNYGYTF.

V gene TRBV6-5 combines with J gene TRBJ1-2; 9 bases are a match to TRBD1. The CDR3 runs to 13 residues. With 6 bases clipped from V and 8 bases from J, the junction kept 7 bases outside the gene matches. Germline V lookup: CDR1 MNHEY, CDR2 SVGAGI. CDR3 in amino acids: CASRPDRGWGYTF. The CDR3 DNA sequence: TGTGCCAGCAGGCCGGACAGGGGATGGGGCTACACCTTC.